This T cell receptor beta chain was identified during a study of post-analysis software for immune sequencing data. Turning to the study itself: Relapsing-remitting, secondary progressive and progressive-relapsing courses of multiple sclerosis were included.

Regarding this clonotype: The antigen is not known.

Study-wide results and caveats: Controls had lower frequencies than patients of roughly five TRBV segments, which included TRBV5-6, TRBV5-1 and TRBV20-1. Diversity measured as normalized Chao1 was significantly lower in multiple sclerosis patients than in controls. F measure showed strong co-clustering of same-batch samples.

This CDR3 comprises 17 residues. The TCR beta cDNA libraries carried unique molecular identifiers. T cells, 1 to 10 million of them, yielded about 500,000 cDNA molecules. TCRdb used MiXCR to reprocess the PCR reads, holding one entry per CDR3 protein. Of under 900,000 distinct CDR3 sequences in the sample, around 50% were seen once. The source material was blood. The genes are TRBV21-1 and TRBJ1-6; TRBD1 is taken as the D call from the table, unchecked against the DNA. TRBV21-1 is reported as a pseudogene. The sequence was obtained from a girl aged 5-17 years with multiple sclerosis. CDR3 in amino acids: CASSNIQGASYNSPLHF. For the CDR3, the DNA is TGTGCCAGCAGCAACATACAGGGGGCTTCCTATAATTCACCCCTCCACTTT.